The clone carrying this T cell receptor (beta chain) was recorded a few times. Its cognate antigen is unknown. The diagnostic basis comprised clinical symptoms, serum thyroxine and TRAb, thyroid ultrasound and orbital computed tomography. PBMCs stemmed from 8.5 to 10 ml fresh peripheral blood. The source material, RNA transcripts, was used to amplify TCR beta CDR3 regions. Primed by the HTBI set, a first-round RT-PCR was run on the TCR CDR3. MiXCR, run by TCRdb on the multiplex PCR reads, gives a single entry per CDR3 protein. The sample holds hundreds of thousands of distinct CDR3 sequences, roughly 15% seen once. The data were obtained in a study of T cells in Graves' hyperthyroidism and ophthalmopathy. Whole-study results and caveats: Most expanded thyroid clonotypes above 0.001 also appeared in blood.

CDR3 length equals 15 residues. Germline V gene sequence: CDR1 SQVTM, CDR2 ANQGSEA. V lost 7 bases to trimming and J lost 10 bases; unmatched junction nucleotides: 17. The specimen was blood. The receptor was isolated from a man between 18 and 29 years old with Graves' ophthalmopathy. The chain carries TRBV29-1 and TRBJ1-4; 8 bases align to TRBD1. CDR3 bases: TGCAGCGCTGTGACAGGGGCGAGCGATGAAGGAAAACTGTTTTTT. It is translated as CSAVTGASDEGKLFF.